One T cell receptor (beta chain) is described in this entry. This entry is derived from a study of control samples from healthy donors and cancer patients. The protocol was immunoSEQ multiplex PCR, while the TCRdb copy is restricted to in-frame clones and leaves out a portion. The table includes roughly 34,000 clones, 86% detected once. The clonotype comes from a woman aged 40-49 years with lung cancer. Sequencing was performed on PBMCs.

CDR3 coding DNA: TGTGCCAGCAGTGTGGGCAGAAGTCGAAATTCACCCCTCCACTTT. This encodes CASSVGRSRNSPLHF. The chain is built from TRBV2 and TRBJ1-6; no clear D. The V end lost 4 bases, the J end lost 7 bases, and 14 bases lay between the germline ends. The CDR3 is 15 amino acids. The germline V gene has CDR1 SNHLY and CDR2 FYNNEI.